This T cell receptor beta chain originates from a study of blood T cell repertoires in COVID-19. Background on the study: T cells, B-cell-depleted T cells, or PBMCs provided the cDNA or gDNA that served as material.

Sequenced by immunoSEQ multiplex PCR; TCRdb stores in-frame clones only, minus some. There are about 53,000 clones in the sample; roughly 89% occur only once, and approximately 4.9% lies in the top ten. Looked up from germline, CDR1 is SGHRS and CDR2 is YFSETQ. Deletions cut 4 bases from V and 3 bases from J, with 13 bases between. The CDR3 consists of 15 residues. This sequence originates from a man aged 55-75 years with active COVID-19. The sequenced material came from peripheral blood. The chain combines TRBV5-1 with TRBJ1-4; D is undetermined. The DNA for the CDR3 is TGCGCCAGCAGCCGGACTGGAACACCTAATGAAAAACTGTTTTTT. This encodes CASSRTGTPNEKLFF.